The 14 T cell receptor beta chains below come from one sample, sequenced in a study of T-cell reconstitution after alpha-beta-depleted transplantation in children. Unique molecular identifiers were incorporated during preparation of the TCRbeta library. TCRdb re-called the PCR reads with MiXCR, one entry per CDR3 protein. The data contain about 580,000 distinct CDR3 sequences, around 23% of them singletons. Sequenced here: PBMCs, mostly from graft donor cells, sampled 360 days after TCRalphabeta/CD19-depleted stem cell transplant. These receptor sequences come from a boy under two years old who had a stem cell transplant for acute myeloid leukemia, so the T cells may come from the graft donor.

This clonotype was counted between two and nine times. The chain carries TRBV6-5 and TRBJ1-1; a possible D gene is TRBD1 (5 bases). Germline assignment: CDR1 MNHEY and CDR2 SVGAGI. This CDR3 is 15 amino acids long. Between the trimmed V and J ends, which lost 0 bases and 4 bases, there was a span of 12 bases. CDR3 sequence (DNA): TGTGCCAGCAGTTACTCGGATAGCGGGGCCACTGAAGCTTTCTTT. Its translation is CASSYSDSGATEAFF.

This rearrangement joins TRBV20-1 to TRBJ2-1; D call uncertain. Germline CDR1 is DFQATT and CDR2 is SNEGSKA (reference sequence). Trimming took 6 bases from V and 2 from J, leaving 17 bases between them. The CDR3 contains 15 residues. CDR3 sequence: CSARPPRAPYNEQFF. The CDR3 DNA reads as TGCAGTGCCCGCCCGCCAAGGGCCCCCTACAATGAGCAGTTCTTC.

The chain carries TRBV28 and TRBJ1-5, with D unresolved. Germline lookup yields CDR1 MDHEN and CDR2 SYDVKM. This CDR3 comprises 17 residues. Trimming removed 3 bases at V and 3 bases at J, with 18 bases between. The CDR3 loop is CASSFRGSDPFNQPQHF. The CDR3 bases are TGTGCCAGCAGTTTCCGCGGATCCGATCCCTTCAATCAGCCCCAGCATTTT. The variable domain in full, with the rest retrieved from reference TRBV28 and TRBJ1-5, is DVKVTQSSRYLVKRTGEKVFLECVQDMDHENMFWYRQDPGLGLRLIYFSYDVKMKEKGDIPEGYSVSREKKERFSLILESASTNQTSMYLCASSFRGSDPFNQPQHFGDGTRLSIL.

The chain recombines TRBV18 with TRBJ2-1, with 12 bases identical to TRBD2. CDR1 and CDR2 (germline): KGHSH, LQKENI. J gave up 7 bases and V 3 bases, and 7 bases lay outside the gene matches. This CDR3 spans 16 amino acids. The chain's CDR3 is CASSPTTSGGSNEQFF. The CDR3 DNA reads as TGTGCCAGCTCACCTACTACTAGCGGGGGGTCGAATGAGCAGTTCTTC. Full variable domain (remainder filled in from reference TRBV18 and TRBJ2-1): NAGVMQNPRHLVRRRGQEARLRCSPMKGHSHVYWYRQLPEEGLKFMVYLQKENIIDESGMPKERFSAEFPKEGPSILRIQQVVRGDSAAYFCASSPTTSGGSNEQFFGPGTRLTVL.

This clonotype was counted ten times or more. The rearrangement uses TRBV5-1 and TRBJ2-7, with TRBD2 matching over 12 bases. CDR1 and CDR2 from the germline V gene are SGHRS and YFSETQ. Unmatched junction bases numbered 2, after V lost 2 bases and J lost 2 bases. The CDR3 length is 15 residues. CDR3 nucleotides: TGCGCCAGCAGCTTCCTAGCGGGGGGGACCTACGAGCAGTACTTC. Translating it yields CASSFLAGGTYEQYF.

The chain joins TRBV7-6 to TRBJ2-3, with TRBD1 matching over 7 bases. CDR3 length: 17 residues. Germline values: CDR1 SGHVS, CDR2 FNYEAQ. The ends lost 4 bases at V and 2 bases at J; junction bases unmatched: 12. The CDR3 region has the DNA TGTGCCAGCAGCTCCTATCGACAGGGACCGGTCACAGATACGCAGTATTTT. Translated, it gives CASSSYRQGPVTDTQYF. The variable domain in full, completed from reference TRBV7-6 and TRBJ2-3, reads GAGVSQSPRYKVTKRGQDVALRCDPISGHVSLYWYRQALGQGPEFLTYFNYEAQQDKSGLPNDRFSAERPEGSISTLTIQRTEQRDSAMYRCASSSYRQGPVTDTQYFGPGTRLTVL.

The rearrangement links TRBV20-1 to TRBJ2-7; 9 nucleotides line up with TRBD1. The germline V gene encodes CDR1 DFQATT and CDR2 SNEGSKA (reference sequence). This CDR3 is built from 13 residues. CDR3 DNA: TGCTGTTGTTGCCCGGGACAGGGATACGAGCAGTACTTC. Its translation: CCCCPGQGYEQYF.

The sample holds many counts of this clonotype. This chain connects TRBV6-5 to TRBJ2-5, with D unclear. From germline, CDR1 is MNHEY and CDR2 SVGAGI. The CDR3 runs to 11 residues. Trimming cost V 4 bases and J 4 bases, with 4 bases left between them. The CDR3 sequence is CASSSRETQYF. The CDR3 DNA sequence: TGTGCCAGCAGTTCCAGAGAGACCCAGTACTTC.

The table lists this clonotype with many counts. The CDR3 reads CASSLGTGFTDTQYF. As DNA, the CDR3 is TGTGCCAGCAGCCTTGGGACAGGGTTCACAGATACGCAGTATTTT. The chain recombines TRBV7-2 with TRBJ2-3; 9 nucleotides align to TRBD1. This CDR3 has 15 residues. The V gene end was trimmed by 5 bases and the J gene end by 2 bases; junction bases not matched to a gene: 5. CDR1 is SGHTA and CDR2 is FQGNSA in the germline V gene.

This clonotype was recorded at least ten times. This sequence joins TRBV20-1 and TRBJ2-3, with no clear D. Trimming removed 1 base at V and 5 bases at J, with 7 bases between. Germline-derived CDR1 and CDR2 are DFQATT and SNEGSKA (reference sequence). This CDR3 is built from 12 residues. The CDR3 DNA follows: TGCAGTGCTAGAGGGGCCGTAGATACGCAGTATTTT. This encodes CSARGAVDTQYF.

This chain joins TRBV5-5 and TRBJ2-1, with D unresolved. The CDR3 extends over 13 amino acids. CDR1 SGHKS and CDR2 YYEKEE come from the germline V gene (reference sequence). Between the trimmed V and J ends, which lost 5 bases and 7 bases, there was a span of 13 bases. CDR3 sequence: CASRTLGLNEQFF. CDR3 in DNA: TGTGCCAGCAGGACCCTCGGATTAAATGAGCAGTTCTTC.

This clonotype was recorded many times. The genes are TRBV6-6 and TRBJ2-1, with 11 bases matching TRBD2. CDR3 length equals 16 residues. Trimming cost V 0 bases and J 8 bases; bases outside gene matches: 6. Germline values: CDR1 MNHNY, CDR2 SVGAGI (reference sequence). The CDR3 here is CASSYSGLAGGYEQFF. The CDR3 bases are TGTGCCAGCAGTTACTCAGGACTAGCGGGTGGCTATGAGCAGTTCTTC.

With regard to this clonotype: The junction does not match germline at one end; this may be a read error. This chain uses TRBV4-3 with TRBJ1-6; a possible D gene is TRBD1 (6 bases). The CDR3 is made up of 16 amino acids. Germline V gene lookup returns CDR1 LGHNA and CDR2 YSLEER. The CDR3 coding sequence is TGCGCCAGCAGCCACCTATACCGGGACAATAAGTCACCCCTCCACTTT. This gives the protein CASSHLYRDNKSPLHF.

This clonotype occurred a few times. This chain joins TRBV7-8 and TRBJ1-1; D is perhaps TRBD1 (5 bases). Germline lookup yields CDR1 SGHVS and CDR2 FQNEAQ. This CDR3 contains 15 residues. V was trimmed by 5 bases and J by 4 bases, leaving 17 bases between them. The CDR3 region has the DNA TGTGCCAGCAGCCCCTGGGGGGATGACGGCACTGAAGCTTTCTTT. This sequence encodes CASSPWGDDGTEAFF.